This T cell receptor beta chain is from a study of long-term antiretroviral therapy in people with HIV. Study in general: The oldest samples precede the 2015 immediate-ART recommendation by about a decade. Study results and limitations: ART preceded a rise in diversity that nonetheless stayed lower than in transplant donor controls. Repertoire dominance by clones expanded before ART was seen at all time points. Controls showed broader CDR3 length ranges than did the HIV repertoires.

Trimming pared 7 bases from V and 4 bases from J, leaving 19 bases between. Germline CDR1 MNHEY, CDR2 SMNVEV (reference sequence). This CDR3 is built from 15 residues. As regards this clone: Its specificity is not known.

The authors ran the immunoSEQ assay, v3.0, at survey level. TCRdb's copy holds only in-frame clones and misses some; the assay was immunoSEQ multiplex PCR. The table shows 19,000 or so clones, with around 78% occurring only once. The chain uses TRBV27 and TRBJ2-5; D might be TRBD2 (6 bases). The specimen comprised unsorted PBMCs, sampled 2.2 years after starting antiretroviral therapy. The sequence was collected from a man between 50 and 59 years old with HIV. The CDR3 bases are TGTGCCAGCACCCCCAGGAGGGATACTCTAGAGACCCAGTACTTC. The encoded protein is CASTPRRDTLETQYF.